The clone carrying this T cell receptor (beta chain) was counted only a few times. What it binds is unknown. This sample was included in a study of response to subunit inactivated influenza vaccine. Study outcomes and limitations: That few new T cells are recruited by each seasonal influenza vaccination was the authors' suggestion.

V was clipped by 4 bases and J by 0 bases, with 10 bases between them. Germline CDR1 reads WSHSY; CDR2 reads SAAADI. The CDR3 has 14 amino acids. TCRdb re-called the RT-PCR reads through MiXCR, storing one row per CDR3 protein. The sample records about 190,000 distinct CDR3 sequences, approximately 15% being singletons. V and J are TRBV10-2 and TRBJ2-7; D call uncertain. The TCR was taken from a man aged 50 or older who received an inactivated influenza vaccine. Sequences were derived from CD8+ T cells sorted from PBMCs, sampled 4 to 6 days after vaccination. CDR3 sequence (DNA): TGCGCCAGCAGTGTTACGGGTCTCTCCTACGAGCAGTACTTC. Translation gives CASSVTGLSYEQYF.